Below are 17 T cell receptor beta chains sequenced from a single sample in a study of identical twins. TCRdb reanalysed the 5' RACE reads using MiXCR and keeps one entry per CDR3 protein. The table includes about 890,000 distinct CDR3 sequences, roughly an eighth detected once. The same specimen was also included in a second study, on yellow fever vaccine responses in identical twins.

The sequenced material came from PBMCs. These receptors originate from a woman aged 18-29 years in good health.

CDR3: CASSYVGTGDYGYTF. The CDR3, as DNA: TGTGCCAGCAGTTACGTTGGGACAGGGGACTATGGCTACACCTTC. The chain employs TRBV6-5 and TRBJ1-2; 10 nucleotides agree with TRBD1. This CDR3 comprises 15 residues. V trimming: 2 bases; J trimming: 3 bases; junction bases outside the gene matches: 3. The V gene's germline CDR1 is MNHEY and CDR2 SVGAGI.

The DNA of the CDR3 is TGCGCCAGCAGCCAGACGACAGGGGTCACTGAAGCTTTCTTT. Amino acids: CASSQTTGVTEAFF. This chain connects TRBV4-1 to TRBJ1-1; 8 bases are shared with TRBD1. CDR1 is MGHRA and CDR2 is YSYEKL in the germline V gene. The CDR3 extends over 14 amino acids. Trimming removed 3 bases from V and 4 bases from J; junction bases left unmatched: 4.

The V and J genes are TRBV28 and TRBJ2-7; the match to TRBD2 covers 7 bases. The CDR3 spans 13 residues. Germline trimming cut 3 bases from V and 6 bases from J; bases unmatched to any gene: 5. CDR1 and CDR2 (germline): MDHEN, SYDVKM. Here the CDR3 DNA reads TGTGCCAGCAGTTTGAGCGGGACTGGCGAGCAGTACTTC. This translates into CASSLSGTGEQYF.

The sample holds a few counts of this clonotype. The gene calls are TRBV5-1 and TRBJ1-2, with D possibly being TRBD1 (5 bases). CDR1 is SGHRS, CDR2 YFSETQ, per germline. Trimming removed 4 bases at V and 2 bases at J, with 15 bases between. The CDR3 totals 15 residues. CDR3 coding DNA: TGCGCCAGCAGCGCGGACATCCGGGGGAACTATGGCTACACCTTC. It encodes CASSADIRGNYGYTF.

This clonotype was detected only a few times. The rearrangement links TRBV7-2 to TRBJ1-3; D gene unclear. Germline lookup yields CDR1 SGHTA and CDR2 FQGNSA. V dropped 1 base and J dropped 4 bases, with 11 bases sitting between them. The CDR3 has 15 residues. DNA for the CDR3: TGTGCCAGCAGCTTAGGGTTCACAGCCGGAAACACCATATATTTT. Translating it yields CASSLGFTAGNTIYF.

CDR3 DNA sequence: TGTGCCAGCAGCCAGAGATCCGGGACAGGGAAAGAGACCCAGTACTTC. Encoded protein: CASSQRSGTGKETQYF. The rearrangement links TRBV5-4 to TRBJ2-5, with 9 bases matching TRBD1. V lost 4 bases to trimming and J lost 3 bases; unmatched junction nucleotides: 10. Germline CDR1 SGHNT, CDR2 YYREEE (reference sequence). This CDR3 has 16 amino acids.

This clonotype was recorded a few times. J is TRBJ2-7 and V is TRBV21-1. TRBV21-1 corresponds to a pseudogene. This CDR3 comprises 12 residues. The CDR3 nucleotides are TGTGCCAGCAGGGACGGTCTCTACGAGCAGTACTTC. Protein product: CASRDGLYEQYF.

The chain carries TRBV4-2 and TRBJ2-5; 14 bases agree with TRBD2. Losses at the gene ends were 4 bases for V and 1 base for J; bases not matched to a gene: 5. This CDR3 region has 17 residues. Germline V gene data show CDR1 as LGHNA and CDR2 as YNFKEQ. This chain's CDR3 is CASSPLTSGGAQETQYF. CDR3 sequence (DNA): TGTGCCAGCAGCCCCTTGACTAGCGGGGGGGCCCAAGAGACCCAGTACTTC.

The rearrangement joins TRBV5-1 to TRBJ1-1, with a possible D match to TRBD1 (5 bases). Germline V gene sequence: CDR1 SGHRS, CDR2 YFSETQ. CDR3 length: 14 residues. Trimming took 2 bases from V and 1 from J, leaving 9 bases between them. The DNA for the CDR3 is TGCGCCAGCAGCTTCGGGGCGGAGAACACTGAAGCTTTCTTT. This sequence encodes CASSFGAENTEAFF.

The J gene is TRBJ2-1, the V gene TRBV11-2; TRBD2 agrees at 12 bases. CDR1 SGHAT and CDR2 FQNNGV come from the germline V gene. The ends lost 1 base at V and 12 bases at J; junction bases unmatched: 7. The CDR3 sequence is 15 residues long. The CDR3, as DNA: TGTGCCAGCAGCTTAGGGCTAGCGGGGGGGGGAAGGCAGTTCTTC. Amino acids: CASSLGLAGGGRQFF.

CDR3 sequence: CASTLGQLQSPLHF. The CDR3 DNA sequence: TGTGCCAGCACCCTAGGACAGCTCCAGTCACCCCTCCACTTT. J is TRBJ1-6 and V is TRBV12-3 or TRBV12-4, with D possibly matching TRBD1 (6 bases). CDR3 size: 14 residues. The ends were cut back, 7 bases at V and 10 bases at J, with 17 bases in the middle.

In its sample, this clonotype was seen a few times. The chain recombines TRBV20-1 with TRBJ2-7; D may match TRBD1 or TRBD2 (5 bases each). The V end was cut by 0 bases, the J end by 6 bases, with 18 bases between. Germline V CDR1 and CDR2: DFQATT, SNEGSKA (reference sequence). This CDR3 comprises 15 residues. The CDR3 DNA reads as TGCAGTGCTAGAGATTCCAGGGACCCCCGGTTCGAGCAGTACTTC. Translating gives CSARDSRDPRFEQYF.

CDR3 DNA sequence: TGTGCCAGCAGTGAATTGGTCGGGGAGCTGTTTTTT. Protein: CASSELVGELFF. This chain connects TRBV25-1 to TRBJ2-2; D gene uncertain. V lost 1 base and J 7 bases, leaving 4 bases between the germline ends. Germline V gives CDR1 MGHDK, CDR2 SYGVNS. CDR3 size: 12 residues.

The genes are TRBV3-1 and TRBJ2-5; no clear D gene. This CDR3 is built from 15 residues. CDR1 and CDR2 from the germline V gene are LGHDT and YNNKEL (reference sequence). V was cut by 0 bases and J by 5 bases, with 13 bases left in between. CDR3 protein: CASSQDGVAWETQYF. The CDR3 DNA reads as TGTGCCAGCAGCCAAGATGGAGTAGCTTGGGAGACCCAGTACTTC.

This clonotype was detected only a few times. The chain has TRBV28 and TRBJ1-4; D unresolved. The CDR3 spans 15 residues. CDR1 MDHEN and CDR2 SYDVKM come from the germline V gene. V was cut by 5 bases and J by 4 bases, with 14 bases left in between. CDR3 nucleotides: TGTGCCAGCAGTACCTACAGCGACTTTAATGAAAAACTGTTTTTT. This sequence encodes CASSTYSDFNEKLFF.

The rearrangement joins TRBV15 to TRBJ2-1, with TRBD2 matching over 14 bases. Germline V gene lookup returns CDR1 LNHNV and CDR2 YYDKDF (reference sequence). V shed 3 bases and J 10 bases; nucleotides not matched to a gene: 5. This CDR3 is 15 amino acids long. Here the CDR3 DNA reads TGTGCCACCAGCAGGGGACTAGCGGGGGCTGGGGAGCAGTTCTTC. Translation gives CATSRGLAGAGEQFF.

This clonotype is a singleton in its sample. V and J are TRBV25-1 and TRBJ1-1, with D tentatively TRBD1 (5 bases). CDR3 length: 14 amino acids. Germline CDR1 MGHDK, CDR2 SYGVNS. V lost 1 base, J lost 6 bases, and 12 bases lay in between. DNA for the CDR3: TGTGCCAGCAGTGAATGGGGGGGGACGGCTGAAGCTTTCTTT. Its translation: CASSEWGGTAEAFF.